This T cell receptor beta chain was sequenced in a study of T cells in localized non-small cell lung cancer. The CDR3 consists of 12 residues. The J segment lost 8 bases and the V segment lost 4 bases, leaving 3 bases of the junction unmatched. Germline V CDR1 and CDR2: SGHDT, YYEEEE. Regarding this clone: The antigen remains unidentified.

Study-level points and caveats: Sequencing covered just one tumor region, so heterogeneity cannot be ruled out. Adjacent lung was found to contain a median approximately 62 of the top 100 tumor clones.

Libraries were prepared by immunoSEQ multiplex PCR; TCRdb keeps only in-frame clonotypes and omits some of them. The top ten clones hold about 4% of a sample with some 19,000 clones, around nine tenths of them seen once. The TCR originated in a male donor older than 55 with stage I squamous cell lung carcinoma. The chain has TRBV5-6 and TRBJ2-1; TRBD1 matches 7 bases. Source: peripheral blood, taken before any cancer treatment. CDR3 bases: TGTGCCAGCAGCGAACAGGGGTATGAGCAGTTCTTC. Translating it yields CASSEQGYEQFF.